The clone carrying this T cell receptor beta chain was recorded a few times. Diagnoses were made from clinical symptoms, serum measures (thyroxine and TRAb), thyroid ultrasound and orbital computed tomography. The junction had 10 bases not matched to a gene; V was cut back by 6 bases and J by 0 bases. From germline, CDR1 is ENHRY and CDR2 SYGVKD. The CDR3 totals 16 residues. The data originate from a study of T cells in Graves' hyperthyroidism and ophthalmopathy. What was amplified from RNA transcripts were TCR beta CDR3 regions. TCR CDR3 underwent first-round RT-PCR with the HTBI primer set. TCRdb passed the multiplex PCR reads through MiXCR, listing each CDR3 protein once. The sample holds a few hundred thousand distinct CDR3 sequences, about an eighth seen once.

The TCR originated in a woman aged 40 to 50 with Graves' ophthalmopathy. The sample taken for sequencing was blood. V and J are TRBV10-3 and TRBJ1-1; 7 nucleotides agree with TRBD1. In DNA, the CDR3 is TGTGCCATCAGGGCGGAGGGGGCCACTATGAACACTGAAGCTTTCTTT. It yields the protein CAIRAEGATMNTEAFF.